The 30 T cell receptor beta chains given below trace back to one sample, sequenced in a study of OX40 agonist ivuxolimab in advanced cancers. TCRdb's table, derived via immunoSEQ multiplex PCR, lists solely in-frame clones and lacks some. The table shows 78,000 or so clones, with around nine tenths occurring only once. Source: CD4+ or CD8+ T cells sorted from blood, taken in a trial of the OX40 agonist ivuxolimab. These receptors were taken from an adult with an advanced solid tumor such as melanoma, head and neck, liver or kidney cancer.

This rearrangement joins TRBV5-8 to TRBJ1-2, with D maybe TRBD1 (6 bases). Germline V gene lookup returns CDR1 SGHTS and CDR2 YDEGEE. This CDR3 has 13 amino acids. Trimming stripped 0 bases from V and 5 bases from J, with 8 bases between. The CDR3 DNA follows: TGTGCCAGCAGCTTGGTCCAGGGGTATGGCTACACCTTC. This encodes CASSLVQGYGYTF.

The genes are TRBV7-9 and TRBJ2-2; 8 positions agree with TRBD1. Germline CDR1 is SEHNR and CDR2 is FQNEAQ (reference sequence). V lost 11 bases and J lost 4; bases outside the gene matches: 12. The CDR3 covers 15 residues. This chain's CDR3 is CARQTSGGITGELFF. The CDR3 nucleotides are TGTGCCCGCCAAACGTCAGGGGGCATCACCGGGGAGCTGTTTTTT.

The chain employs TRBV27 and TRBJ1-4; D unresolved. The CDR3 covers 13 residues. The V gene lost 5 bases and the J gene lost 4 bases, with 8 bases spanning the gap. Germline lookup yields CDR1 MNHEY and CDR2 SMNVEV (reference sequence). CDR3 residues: CASSPYSNEKLFF. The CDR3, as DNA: TGTGCCAGCAGTCCATACAGTAATGAAAAACTGTTTTTT.

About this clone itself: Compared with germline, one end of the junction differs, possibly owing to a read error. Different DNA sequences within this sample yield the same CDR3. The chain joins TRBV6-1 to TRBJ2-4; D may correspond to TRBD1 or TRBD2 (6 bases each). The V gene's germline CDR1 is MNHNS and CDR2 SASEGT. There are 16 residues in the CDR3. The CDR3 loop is CASSGEQARWGDIQYF. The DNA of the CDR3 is TGTGCCAGCAGTGGAGAACAGGCTAGGTGGGGGGACATCCAGTACTTC.

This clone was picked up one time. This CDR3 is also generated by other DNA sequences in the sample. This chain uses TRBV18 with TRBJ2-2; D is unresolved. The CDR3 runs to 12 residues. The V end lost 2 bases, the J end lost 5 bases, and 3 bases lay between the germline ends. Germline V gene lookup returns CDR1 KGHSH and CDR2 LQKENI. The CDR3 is CASSPRTGELFF. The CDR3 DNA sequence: TGTGCCAGCTCACCAAGGACCGGGGAGCTGTTTTTT.

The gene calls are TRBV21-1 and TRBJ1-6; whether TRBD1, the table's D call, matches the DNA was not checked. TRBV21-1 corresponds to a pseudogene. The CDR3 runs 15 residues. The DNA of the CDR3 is TGTGCCAGCAGCTCGCAGGGCGCGAATAATTCACCCCTCCACTTT. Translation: CASSSQGANNSPLHF.

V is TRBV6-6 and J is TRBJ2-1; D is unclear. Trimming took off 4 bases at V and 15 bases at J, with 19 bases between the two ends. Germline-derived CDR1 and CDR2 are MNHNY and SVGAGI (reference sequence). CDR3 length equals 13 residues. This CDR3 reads CASSSGEERRSFF. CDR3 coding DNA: TGTGCCAGCAGTTCAGGAGAGGAGCGCAGGTCGTTCTTC.

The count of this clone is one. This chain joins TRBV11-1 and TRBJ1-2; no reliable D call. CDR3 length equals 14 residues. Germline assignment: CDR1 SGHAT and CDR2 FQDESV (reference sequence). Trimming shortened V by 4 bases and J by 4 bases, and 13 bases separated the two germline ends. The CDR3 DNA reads TGTGCCAGCAGCTACCCTGAGTTTCCCTATGGCTACACCTTC. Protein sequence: CASSYPEFPYGYTF.

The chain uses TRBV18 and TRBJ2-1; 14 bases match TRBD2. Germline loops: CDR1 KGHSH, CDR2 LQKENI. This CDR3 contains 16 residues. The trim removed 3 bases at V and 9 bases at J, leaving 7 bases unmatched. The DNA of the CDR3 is TGTGCCAGCTCACCGCCCGGGACTAGCGGGAGCAGTGAGCAGTTCTTC. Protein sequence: CASSPPGTSGSSEQFF.

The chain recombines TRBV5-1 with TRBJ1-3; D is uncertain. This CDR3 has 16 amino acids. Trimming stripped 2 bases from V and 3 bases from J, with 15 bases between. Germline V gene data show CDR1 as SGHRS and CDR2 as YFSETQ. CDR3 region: CASSLGRTQDGNTIYF. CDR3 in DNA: TGCGCCAGCAGCTTAGGCCGGACGCAGGATGGAAACACCATATATTTT.

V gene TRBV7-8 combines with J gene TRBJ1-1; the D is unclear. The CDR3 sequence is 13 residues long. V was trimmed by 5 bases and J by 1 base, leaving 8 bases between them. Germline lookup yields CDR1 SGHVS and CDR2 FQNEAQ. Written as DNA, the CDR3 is TGTGCCAGCAGCCTCGCCAGGAACACTGAAGCTTTCTTT. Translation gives CASSLARNTEAFF.

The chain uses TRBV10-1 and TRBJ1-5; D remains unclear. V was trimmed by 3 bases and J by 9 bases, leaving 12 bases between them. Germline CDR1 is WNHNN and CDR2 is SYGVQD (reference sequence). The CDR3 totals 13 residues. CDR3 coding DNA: TGCGCCAGCAGTGATAGTGTGGTTGGGCCCCAGCATTTT. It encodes CASSDSVVGPQHF.

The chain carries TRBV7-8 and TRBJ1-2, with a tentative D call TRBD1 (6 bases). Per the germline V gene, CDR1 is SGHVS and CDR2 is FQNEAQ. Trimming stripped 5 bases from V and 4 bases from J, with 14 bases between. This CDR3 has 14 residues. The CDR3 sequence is CASSQQGRPYGYTF. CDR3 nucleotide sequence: TGTGCCAGCAGCCAACAGGGACGCCCCTATGGCTACACCTTC.

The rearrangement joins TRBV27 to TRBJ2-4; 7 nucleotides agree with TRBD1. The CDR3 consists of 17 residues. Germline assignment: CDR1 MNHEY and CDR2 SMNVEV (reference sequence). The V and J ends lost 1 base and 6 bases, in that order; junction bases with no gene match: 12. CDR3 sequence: CASSLLAVGQERNIQYF. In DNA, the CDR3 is TGTGCCAGCAGTTTATTGGCCGTAGGACAGGAGAGAAACATTCAGTACTTC.

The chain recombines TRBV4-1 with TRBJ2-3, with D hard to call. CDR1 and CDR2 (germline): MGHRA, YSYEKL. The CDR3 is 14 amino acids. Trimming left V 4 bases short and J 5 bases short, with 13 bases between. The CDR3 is CASSLGPSEDTQYF. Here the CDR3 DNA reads TGCGCCAGCAGCCTCGGGCCCAGTGAAGATACGCAGTATTTT.

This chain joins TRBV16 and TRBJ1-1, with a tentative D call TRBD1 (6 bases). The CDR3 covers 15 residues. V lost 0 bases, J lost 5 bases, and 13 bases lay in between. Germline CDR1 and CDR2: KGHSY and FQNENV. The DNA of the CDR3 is TGTGCCAGCAGCCAATCTAAGGGGGGCAGGACTGAAGCTTTCTTT. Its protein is CASSQSKGGRTEAFF.

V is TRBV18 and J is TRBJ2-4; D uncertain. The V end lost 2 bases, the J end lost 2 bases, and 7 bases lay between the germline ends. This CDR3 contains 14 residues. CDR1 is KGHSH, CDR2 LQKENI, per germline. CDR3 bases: TGTGCCAGCTCACCATTCCAAACCAAAAACATTCAGTACTTC. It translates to CASSPFQTKNIQYF.

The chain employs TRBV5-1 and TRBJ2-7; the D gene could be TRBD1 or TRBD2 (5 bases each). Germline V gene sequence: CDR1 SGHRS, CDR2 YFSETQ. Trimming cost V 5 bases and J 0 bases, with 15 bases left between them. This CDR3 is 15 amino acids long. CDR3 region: CASRAGAGYSYEQYF. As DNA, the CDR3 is TGCGCCAGCAGGGCCGGGGCAGGGTACTCCTACGAGCAGTACTTC.

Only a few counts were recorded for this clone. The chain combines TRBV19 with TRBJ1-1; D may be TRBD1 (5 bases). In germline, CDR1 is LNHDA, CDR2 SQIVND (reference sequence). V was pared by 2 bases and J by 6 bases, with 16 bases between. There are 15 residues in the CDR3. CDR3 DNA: TGTGCCAGTAGTATACATAGGGGTGGCCCACCTGAAGCTTTCTTT. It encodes CASSIHRGGPPEAFF.

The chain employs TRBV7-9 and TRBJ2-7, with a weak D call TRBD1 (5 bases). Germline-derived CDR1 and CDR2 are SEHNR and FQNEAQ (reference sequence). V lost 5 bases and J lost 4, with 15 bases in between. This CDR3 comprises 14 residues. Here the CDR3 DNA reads TGTGCCAGCAGCCCCACCGCGACAGTTTACGAGCAGTACTTC. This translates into CASSPTATVYEQYF.

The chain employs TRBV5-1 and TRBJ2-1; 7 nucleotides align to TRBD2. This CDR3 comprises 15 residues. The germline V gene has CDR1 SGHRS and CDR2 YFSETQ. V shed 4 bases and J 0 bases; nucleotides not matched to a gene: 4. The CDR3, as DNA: TGCGCCAGCAGCCCGGGCGGGAGCTCCTACAATGAGCAGTTCTTC. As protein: CASSPGGSSYNEQFF.

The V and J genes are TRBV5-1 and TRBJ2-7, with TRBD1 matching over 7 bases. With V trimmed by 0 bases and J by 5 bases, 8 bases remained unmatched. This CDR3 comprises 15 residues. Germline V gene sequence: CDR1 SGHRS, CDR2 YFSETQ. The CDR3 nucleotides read TGCGCCAGCAGCTTGGGGGTAGGGGGCTTGGACGAGCAGTACTTC. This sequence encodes CASSLGVGGLDEQYF.

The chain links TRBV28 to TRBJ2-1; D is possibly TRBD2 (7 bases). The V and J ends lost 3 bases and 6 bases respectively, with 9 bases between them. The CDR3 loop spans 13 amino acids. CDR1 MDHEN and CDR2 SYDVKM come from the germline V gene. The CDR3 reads CASSLGGGNEQFF. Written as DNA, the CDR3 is TGTGCCAGCAGTTTGGGAGGGGGCAATGAGCAGTTCTTC.

The CDR3 region is CASSQDRSGPNYGYTF. The CDR3 region has the DNA TGCGCCAGCAGCCAGGACCGGTCTGGTCCTAACTATGGCTACACCTTC. This chain connects TRBV4-1 to TRBJ1-2; D remains ambiguous. The CDR3 runs 16 residues. V was clipped by 3 bases and J by 0 bases, with 14 bases between them. Germline V gene lookup returns CDR1 MGHRA and CDR2 YSYEKL.

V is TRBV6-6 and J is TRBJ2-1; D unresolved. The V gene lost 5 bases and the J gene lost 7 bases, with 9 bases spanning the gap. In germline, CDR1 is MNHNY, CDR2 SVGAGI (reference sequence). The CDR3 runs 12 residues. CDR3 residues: CASSTMGNEQFF. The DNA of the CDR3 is TGTGCCAGCAGTACTATGGGGAATGAGCAGTTCTTC.

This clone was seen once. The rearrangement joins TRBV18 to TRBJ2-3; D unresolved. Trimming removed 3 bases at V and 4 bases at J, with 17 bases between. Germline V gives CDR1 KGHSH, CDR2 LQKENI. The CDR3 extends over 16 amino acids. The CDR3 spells CASSPATLSFADTQYF. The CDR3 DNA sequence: TGTGCCAGCTCACCCGCGACGCTCAGTTTTGCAGATACGCAGTATTTT.

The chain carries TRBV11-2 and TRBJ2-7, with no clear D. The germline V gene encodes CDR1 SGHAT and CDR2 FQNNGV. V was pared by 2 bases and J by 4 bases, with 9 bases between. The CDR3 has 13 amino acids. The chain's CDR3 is CASSLTRRYEQYF. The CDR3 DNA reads TGTGCCAGCAGCTTAACCCGGCGGTACGAGCAGTACTTC.

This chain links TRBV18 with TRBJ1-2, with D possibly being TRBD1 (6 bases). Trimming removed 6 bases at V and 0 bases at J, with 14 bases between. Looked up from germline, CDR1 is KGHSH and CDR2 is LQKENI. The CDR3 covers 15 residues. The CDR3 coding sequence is TGTGCCAGCTCCCAGTCGACAGGAGCTAACTATGGCTACACCTTC. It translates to CASSQSTGANYGYTF.

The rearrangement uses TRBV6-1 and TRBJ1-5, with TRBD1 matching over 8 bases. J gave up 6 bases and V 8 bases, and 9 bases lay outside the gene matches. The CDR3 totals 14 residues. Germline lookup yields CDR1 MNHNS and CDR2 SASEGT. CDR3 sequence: CASGAQGAGQPQHF. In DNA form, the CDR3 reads TGTGCCAGCGGTGCCCAGGGGGCTGGTCAGCCCCAGCATTTT.

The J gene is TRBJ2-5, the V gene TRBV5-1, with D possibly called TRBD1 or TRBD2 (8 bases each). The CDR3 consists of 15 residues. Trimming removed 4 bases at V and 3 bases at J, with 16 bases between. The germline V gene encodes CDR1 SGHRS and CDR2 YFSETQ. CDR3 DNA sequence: TGCGCCAGCAGCCCGGGAGGGACAGGAGAAGAGACCCAGTACTTC. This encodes CASSPGGTGEETQYF.